This T cell receptor beta chain is drawn from a study of cytomegalovirus exposure and HLA in healthy donors. Study-wide background: As an earlier analysis found, around 200 million T cells yielded fewer than 130 million unique TCR beta sequences. For the 300 to 450 genotyped donors, 75% to 90% fell within the Caucasian-associated ancestry cluster.

Germline trimming cut 4 bases from V and 2 bases from J; bases unmatched to any gene: 5. Germline assignment: CDR1 SGHRS and CDR2 YFSETQ. The CDR3 sequence is 16 residues long. PCR primers comprised 60 Vbeta and 13 Jbeta primers. Only in-frame clones appear in the TCRdb table, and some are missing; sequencing was by immunoSEQ multiplex PCR. The profile shows 25,000 to 35,000 clones, 44% of them singletons. Healthy bone marrow donors formed the donor group. The chain has TRBV5-1 and TRBJ2-3; 12 nucleotides agree with TRBD2. This receptor was obtained from a woman in her 50s in good health and CMV-seronegative. What was sequenced was PBMCs. CDR3 sequence (DNA): TGCGCCAGCAGCACCACTAGCGGGGGGCCCACAGATACGCAGTATTTT. It codes for CASSTTSGGPTDTQYF. Full variable domain (missing parts from reference TRBV5-1 and TRBJ2-3): KAGVTQTPRYLIKTRGQQVTLSCSPISGHRSVSWYQQTPGQGLQFLFEYFSETQRNKGNFPGRFSGRQFSNSRSEMNVSTLELGDSALYLCASSTTSGGPTDTQYFGPGTRLTVL.